A single sample gave rise to the 20 T cell receptor beta chains below, sequenced in a study of shared clonotypes between healthy human individuals. The table came from immunoSEQ multiplex PCR; TCRdb's copy has only in-frame clones and leaves some out. Of approximately 1.5 million clones listed, 98% are singletons. The sequenced sample consisted of naive CD4+ T cells sorted from blood. Subset described: CD45RA+ positively selected. Every receptor here comes from a man aged 25-45 years in good health.

The V call is TRBV29-1, the J call TRBJ2-3; D gene unclear. Germline V lookup: CDR1 SQVTM, CDR2 ANQGSEA. V shed 3 bases and J shed 2 bases, with 15 bases lying between them. The CDR3 runs 15 residues. The CDR3 is CSVDGLGVSTDTQYF. Here the CDR3 DNA reads TGCAGCGTTGACGGTCTCGGCGTATCCACAGATACGCAGTATTTT.

The CDR3 coding sequence is TGTGCCAGCTCACCCCCGGGGACTAGCGGGAGGGTGTACGAGCAGTACTTC. Translated: CASSPPGTSGRVYEQYF. V is TRBV18 and J is TRBJ2-7, with 16 bases that match TRBD2. The J segment lost 4 bases and the V segment lost 3 bases, leaving 6 bases of the junction unmatched. The CDR3 runs to 17 residues. Germline CDR1 KGHSH, CDR2 LQKENI.

The V gene is TRBV5-4, the J gene TRBJ1-1; 9 bases agree with TRBD1. The CDR3 consists of 15 residues. V was pared by 3 bases and J by 1 base, with 4 bases of the junction left unmatched. Per germline, CDR1 SGHNT and CDR2 YYREEE (reference sequence). CDR3 DNA sequence: TGTGCCAGCAGCTACGTGGGACAGGGGAACACTGAAGCTTTCTTT. The encoded protein is CASSYVGQGNTEAFF.

This chain connects TRBV6-1 to TRBJ2-7; 7 bases map to TRBD2. The trim removed 8 bases at V and 1 base at J, leaving 8 bases unmatched. This CDR3 region has 14 residues. Germline V CDR1 and CDR2: MNHNS, SASEGT. CDR3 loop: CASRSGTFSYEQYF. The CDR3 nucleotides are TGTGCCAGCCGAAGCGGGACCTTTTCCTACGAGCAGTACTTC.

The J gene is TRBJ2-1, the V gene TRBV11-2; D possibly corresponds to TRBD2 (5 bases). V lost 1 base and J 4 bases, leaving 14 bases between the germline ends. CDR3 length: 16 residues. Per germline, CDR1 SGHAT and CDR2 FQNNGV. As DNA, the CDR3 is TGTGCCAGCAGCTTAGCGATACGAGCGGCATACAATGAGCAGTTCTTC. Its protein is CASSLAIRAAYNEQFF.

The chain combines TRBV11-3 with TRBJ2-2; 7 bases are a match to TRBD1. This CDR3 contains 13 residues. From germline, CDR1 is SGHNT and CDR2 YENEEA. V dropped 8 bases and J dropped 1; count of bases not matched to a gene: 1. The CDR3 nucleotides read TGTGCCAGCGGGGACAGGAACACCGGGGAGCTGTTTTTT. As protein: CASGDRNTGELFF.

The rearrangement uses TRBV5-4 and TRBJ2-5, with D possibly matching TRBD2 (5 bases). The V gene lost 1 base and the J gene lost 5 bases, with 9 bases spanning the gap. Per the germline V gene, CDR1 is SGHNT and CDR2 is YYREEE (reference sequence). The CDR3 loop spans 13 amino acids. CDR3 in amino acids: CASSLLAGETQYF. The DNA for the CDR3 is TGTGCCAGCAGCTTGCTGGCGGGCGAGACCCAGTACTTC.

The chain uses TRBV25-1 and TRBJ2-7; no firm D call. V was pared by 5 bases and J by 2 bases, with 13 bases between. CDR3 length equals 14 residues. Germline lookup yields CDR1 MGHDK and CDR2 SYGVNS. The CDR3 nucleotides are TGTGCCAGCAGTCCGAGGATAGGGACCTACGAGCAGTACTTC. Translated, it gives CASSPRIGTYEQYF.

This clone was observed once. For the CDR3, the DNA is TGTGCCAGCTCAACGGATAGCGGGAGAGAGACCCAGTACTTC. Amino acids: CASSTDSGRETQYF. The rearrangement uses TRBV18 and TRBJ2-5, with 9 positions matching TRBD2. This CDR3 is 14 amino acids long. V lost 5 bases and J lost 4; bases outside the gene matches: 5. Germline CDR1 reads KGHSH; CDR2 reads LQKENI.

V is TRBV27 and J is TRBJ2-7; 8 positions agree with TRBD1. The germline V gene has CDR1 MNHEY and CDR2 SMNVEV (reference sequence). The junction had 3 bases not matched to a gene; V was cut back by 5 bases and J by 3 bases. CDR3 length: 13 amino acids. CDR3 protein: CASSPGQGYEQYF. In DNA form, the CDR3 reads TGTGCCAGCAGTCCCGGACAGGGCTACGAGCAGTACTTC.

The V call is TRBV27, the J call TRBJ1-2, with 7 bases lining up with TRBD1. Germline V gene data show CDR1 as MNHEY and CDR2 as SMNVEV (reference sequence). The V segment lost 5 bases and the J segment 2 bases; nucleotides outside the gene matches: 8. CDR3 length equals 15 residues. The CDR3, as DNA: TGTGCCAGCAGTACCCGCCTGACAGGGAACTATGGCTACACCTTC. Encoded protein: CASSTRLTGNYGYTF.

The chain couples TRBV25-1 to TRBJ2-1; possibly TRBD1 for D (6 bases). The CDR3 is 15 amino acids. Trimming removed 2 bases at V and 8 bases at J, with 16 bases between. The germline CDR1 and CDR2 sequences are MGHDK and SYGVNS. The CDR3 region has the DNA TGTGCCAGCAGTGAACAGGGAATAGGGGGAGATGAGCAGTTCTTC. It translates to CASSEQGIGGDEQFF.

A single count supports this clone. This chain connects TRBV7-9 to TRBJ2-3, with 8 bases identical to TRBD2. CDR3 length equals 15 residues. V lost 8 bases to trimming and J lost 2 bases; unmatched junction nucleotides: 9. From germline, CDR1 is SEHNR and CDR2 FQNEAQ (reference sequence). This chain's CDR3 is CASAWGTRDTDTQYF. CDR3 coding DNA: TGTGCCAGCGCGTGGGGGACTAGAGACACAGATACGCAGTATTTT.

This clone was detected only once. The chain recombines TRBV7-9 with TRBJ2-7; weak D call: TRBD1 (5 bases). The V end lost 1 base, the J end lost 2 bases, and 15 bases lay between the germline ends. In germline, CDR1 is SEHNR, CDR2 FQNEAQ (reference sequence). The CDR3 has 16 residues. CDR3 in DNA: TGTGCCAGCAGCTTAGAGTTAACAGGCGGCACCTACGAGCAGTACTTC. This sequence encodes CASSLELTGGTYEQYF.

This clone was picked up one time. The sample holds other DNA sequences that translate to the same CDR3. The chain couples TRBV2 to TRBJ2-7; D gene ambiguous. Trimming cost V 3 bases and J 6 bases, with 6 bases left between them. Germline values: CDR1 SNHLY, CDR2 FYNNEI. CDR3 length: 11 amino acids. The CDR3 DNA is TGTGCCAGCAGTGAGGAAGGCGAGCAGTACTTC. This sequence encodes CASSEEGEQYF.

The chain employs TRBV5-1 and TRBJ2-7; no definite D call. CDR1 is SGHRS, CDR2 YFSETQ, per germline. The CDR3 contains 13 residues. Trimming stripped 2 bases from V and 7 bases from J, with 13 bases between. The CDR3 coding sequence is TGCGCCAGCAGCTTTCAACACGGGTTAGAGCAGTACTTC. Translation: CASSFQHGLEQYF.

In nucleotides, the CDR3 is TGCGCCAGCAGCTTGGGGGGACAGGGGACGCAGTATTTT. As protein: CASSLGGQGTQYF. The chain uses TRBV5-1 and TRBJ2-3; 10 bases are a match to TRBD1. The CDR3 totals 13 residues. Germline assignment: CDR1 SGHRS and CDR2 YFSETQ. After removal of 0 bases from V and 9 bases from J, the junction contained 1 base not matched to a gene.

This chain links TRBV10-3 with TRBJ1-2, with 7 bases matching TRBD1. The CDR3 sequence is 13 residues long. J gave up 6 bases and V 6 bases, and 7 bases lay outside the gene matches. Germline V gene sequence: CDR1 ENHRY, CDR2 SYGVKD. CDR3 residues: CAIRGDSLDGYTF. The CDR3 bases are TGTGCCATCAGGGGGGACAGTCTCGATGGCTACACCTTC.

The chain carries TRBV20-1 and TRBJ2-1; tentatively, D is TRBD2 (6 bases). The CDR3 is 11 residues long. Germline V gene data show CDR1 as DFQATT and CDR2 as SNEGSKA (reference sequence). V was cut by 4 bases and J by 13 bases, with 14 bases left in between. CDR3 protein: CSANGVTSQFF. CDR3 bases: TGCAGTGCTAACGGGGTAACTAGCCAGTTCTTC.

The V call is TRBV7-2, the J call TRBJ2-3; D remains ambiguous. From germline, CDR1 is SGHTA and CDR2 FQGNSA. Between the trimmed V and J ends, which lost 1 base and 4 bases, there was a span of 15 bases. The CDR3 contains 16 residues. CDR3 residues: CASSLVPALGPDTQYF. CDR3 nucleotides: TGTGCCAGCAGCTTAGTCCCCGCCCTAGGTCCAGATACGCAGTATTTT. The full variable domain, rest sourced from reference TRBV7-2 and TRBJ2-3, is GAGVSQSPSNKVTEKGKDVELRCDPISGHTALYWYRQSLGQGLEFLIYFQGNSAPDKSGLPSDRFSAERTGGSVSTLTIQRTQQEDSAVYLCASSLVPALGPDTQYFGPGTRLTVL.